The 26 T cell receptor beta chains listed next were all sequenced from one sample in a study of early T cells in non-severe SARS-CoV-2 infection. TCRdb ran MiXCR on the 5' RACE reads and lists one entry per CDR3 protein. The sample consists of roughly 54,000 distinct CDR3 sequences, around 5.6% of them appearing once. Sequenced sample: whole blood. All receptors come from an adult who was a healthcare worker with PCR-confirmed SARS-CoV-2 infection or an uninfected control (not recorded which).

There are many counts of this clonotype. The chain joins TRBV12-3 or TRBV12-4 to TRBJ2-1, with D possibly called TRBD1 or TRBD2 (5 bases each). This CDR3 spans 14 amino acids. Trimming pared 3 bases from V and 5 bases from J, leaving 11 bases between. The CDR3 here is CASSFGGKNNEQFF. The CDR3 coding sequence is TGTGCCAGCAGTTTTGGGGGAAAAAACAATGAGCAGTTCTTC.

This clonotype has ten or more counts. The chain links TRBV24-1 to TRBJ2-1; 11 bases are shared with TRBD2. The CDR3 runs to 19 residues. Germline V lookup: CDR1 KGHDR, CDR2 SFDVKD. V was clipped by 2 bases and J by 9 bases; unmatched bases: 17. In nucleotides, the CDR3 is TGTGCCACCAGTGATTCCCACGGCCCCGGGCTAGCGGGAGGCAGTGAGCAGTTCTTC. This codes for CATSDSHGPGLAGGSEQFF.

The chain is built from TRBV30 and TRBJ2-7, with 9 bases that match TRBD2. Trimming cost V 7 bases and J 1 base; bases outside gene matches: 8. CDR3 length equals 14 residues. Germline V lookup: CDR1 GTSNPN, CDR2 SVGIG (reference sequence). The CDR3 DNA is TGTGCCTTCAGTAGCGGGGGACCTTCCTACGAGCAGTACTTC. The encoded protein is CAFSSGGPSYEQYF.

This clonotype was seen more than once but under ten times. The rearrangement uses TRBV28 and TRBJ1-2, with 7 positions matching TRBD1. V was clipped by 5 bases and J by 5 bases; unmatched bases: 2. The germline V gene encodes CDR1 MDHEN and CDR2 SYDVKM. The CDR3 contains 12 residues. For the CDR3, the DNA is TGTGCCAGCAGTACAGGGGAATATGGCTACACCTTC. Its protein product is CASSTGEYGYTF.

V usage is TRBV6-5 and J usage is TRBJ2-7, with TRBD2 matching over 7 bases. The V and J ends lost 2 bases and 3 bases, in that order; junction bases with no gene match: 10. Per germline, CDR1 MNHEY and CDR2 SVGAGI. This CDR3 is 16 amino acids long. CDR3 nucleotide sequence: TGTGCCAGCAGTTACGAGACTAGCCCCTTCGGCTACGAGCAGTACTTC. Protein product: CASSYETSPFGYEQYF.

This clonotype has a count of ten or more. V gene TRBV3-1 combines with J gene TRBJ1-2; the match to TRBD1 covers 7 bases. The germline gives CDR1 LGHDT, CDR2 YNNKEL (reference sequence). The trim removed 0 bases at V and 6 bases at J, leaving 4 bases unmatched. The length of the CDR3 is 14 residues. The CDR3 is CASSQENRGDGYTF. The CDR3 nucleotides read TGTGCCAGCAGCCAAGAGAACAGGGGCGATGGCTACACCTTC.

V and J are TRBV5-6 and TRBJ2-7; D ambiguous. This CDR3 has 13 residues. Trimming stripped 1 base from V and 6 bases from J, with 11 bases between. CDR1 is SGHDT, CDR2 YYEEEE, per germline. CDR3 sequence reads: CASSLWLGSEQYF. For the CDR3, the DNA is TGTGCCAGCAGCTTGTGGTTGGGTAGCGAGCAGTACTTC. Combining the CDR3 with reference TRBV5-6 and TRBJ2-7 gives the whole variable domain DAGVTQSPTHLIKTRGQQVTLRCSPKSGHDTVSWYQQALGQGPQFIFQYYEEEERQRGNFPDRFSGHQFPNYSSELNVNALLLGDSALYLCASSLWLGSEQYFGPGTRLTVT.

This clonotype was seen at least ten times. The V and J genes are TRBV12-3 or TRBV12-4 and TRBJ2-7; D is possibly TRBD1 (6 bases). The CDR3 sequence is 15 residues long. The V end was cut by 2 bases, the J end by 5 bases, with 16 bases between. CDR3 coding DNA: TGTGCCAGCAGTTTACGCGGAGCAGGGGCGGACGAGCAGTACTTC. Protein: CASSLRGAGADEQYF.

In this sample, this clonotype turned up many times. The chain employs TRBV10-2 and TRBJ2-2, with 7 bases aligning to TRBD1. The germline gives CDR1 WSHSY, CDR2 SAAADI. The CDR3 runs 13 residues. V lost 5 bases and J lost 5; bases outside the gene matches: 2. Written as DNA, the CDR3 is TGCGCCAGCAGTCCACAGGGGACCGGGGAGCTGTTTTTT. It translates to CASSPQGTGELFF.

This clonotype came up many times. This sequence joins TRBV12-3 or TRBV12-4 and TRBJ2-7; TRBD2 aligns across 8 bases. The CDR3 totals 14 residues. The ends lost 6 bases at V and 2 bases at J; junction bases unmatched: 6. CDR3 residues: CASRDSGKPYEQYF. CDR3 coding DNA: TGTGCCAGCAGGGATAGCGGGAAGCCCTACGAGCAGTACTTC.

This clonotype came up a few times. This chain links TRBV11-3 with TRBJ2-2; D uncertain. The length of the CDR3 is 12 residues. The V gene's germline CDR1 is SGHNT and CDR2 YENEEA. Deletions cut 8 bases from V and 4 bases from J, with 8 bases between. CDR3 protein: CASAPTTGELFF. CDR3 in DNA: TGTGCCAGCGCTCCGACCACCGGGGAGCTGTTTTTT.

Comments on this clonotype: A much larger clone differs by one base, so this may be a read error. V usage is TRBV24-1 and J usage is TRBJ1-2; 7 bases match TRBD1. CDR1 and CDR2 from the germline V gene are KGHDR and SFDVKD. The CDR3 consists of 16 residues. With V trimmed by 3 bases and J by 2 bases, 8 bases remained unmatched. The CDR3 bases are TGTGCCACCAGTGATCCATACAGGGGCGGCAACTATGGCTACACCTTC. Amino acids: CATSDPYRGGNYGYTF.

This clonotype was observed many times. This chain connects TRBV4-3 to TRBJ2-3, with unresolved D. V was cut by 0 bases and J by 0 bases, with 4 bases left in between. This CDR3 is 14 amino acids long. Germline V gives CDR1 LGHNA, CDR2 YSLEER. DNA for the CDR3: TGCGCCAGCAGCCAAGATTCGAGCACAGATACGCAGTATTTT. Translating gives CASSQDSSTDTQYF.

This clonotype was found many times. V usage is TRBV5-1 and J usage is TRBJ2-5; tentatively, D is TRBD1 or TRBD2 (5 bases each). Germline assignment: CDR1 SGHRS and CDR2 YFSETQ. This CDR3 is 13 amino acids long. V was pared by 4 bases and J by 2 bases, with 9 bases between. This CDR3 reads CASSPGTQETQYF. CDR3 DNA: TGCGCCAGCAGCCCCGGGACGCAAGAGACCCAGTACTTC.

This clonotype was counted a few times. The junction departs from the called germline gene at one end, perhaps through a read error. The CDR3 region has the DNA TGTGCCAGTAGTCTAGAGGGACCGGCCTACGAGCAGTACTTC. The encoded protein is CASSLEGPAYEQYF. J is TRBJ2-7 and V is TRBV19; the D call may be TRBD1 or TRBD2 (5 bases each). The CDR3 contains 14 residues. The germline V gene encodes CDR1 LNHDA and CDR2 SQIVND (reference sequence). The full variable domain, completed using reference TRBV19 and TRBJ2-7, is DGGITQSPKYLFRKEGQNVTLSCEQNLNHDAMYWYRQDPGQGLRLIYYSQIVNDFQKGDIAEGYSVSREKKESFPLTVTSAQKNPTAFYLCASSLEGPAYEQYFGPGTRLTVT.

The sample holds many counts of this clonotype. The V and J genes are TRBV6-5 and TRBJ2-5; D not certain. Trimming pared 0 bases from V and 0 bases from J, leaving 8 bases between. The V gene's germline CDR1 is MNHEY and CDR2 SVGAGI. This CDR3 region has 15 residues. CDR3 protein: CASSYSLGNQETQYF. CDR3 nucleotide sequence: TGTGCCAGCAGTTACTCGTTAGGCAACCAAGAGACCCAGTACTTC.

The sample holds a few counts of this clonotype. The CDR3 region is CASRQQLANNEQFF. CDR3 bases: TGTGCCAGCAGACAACAGCTAGCTAACAATGAGCAGTTCTTC. The chain links TRBV12-3 or TRBV12-4 to TRBJ2-1; D possibly corresponds to TRBD2 (5 bases). The CDR3 is 14 residues long. The germline V and J ends were trimmed by 6 bases and 5 bases, with 14 bases remaining between them.

This clonotype was counted a few times. The chain joins TRBV7-2 to TRBJ2-7; either TRBD1 or TRBD2 may supply D (6 bases each). V lost 5 bases, J lost 0 bases, and 14 bases lay in between. CDR3 length equals 15 residues. Germline V gives CDR1 SGHTA, CDR2 FQGNSA. The CDR3 bases are TGTGCCAGCAGCCTTAGGGGGGCGATCTCCTACGAGCAGTACTTC. It translates to CASSLRGAISYEQYF.

This clonotype was recorded many times. The chain recombines TRBV12-3 or TRBV12-4 with TRBJ1-3, with D uncertain. CDR3 length equals 13 residues. Trimming cost V 7 bases and J 2 bases, with 9 bases left between them. As DNA, the CDR3 is TGTGCCAGCAAGGAGGGAACTGGAAACACCATATATTTT. Protein: CASKEGTGNTIYF.

This clonotype was found many times. CDR3 nucleotide sequence: TGCAGCGTTGACGTAGGGAACACTGAAGCTTTCTTT. This gives the protein CSVDVGNTEAFF. The V call is TRBV29-1, the J call TRBJ1-1; D unclear. V was pared by 3 bases and J by 1 base, with 6 bases between. Germline V gene lookup returns CDR1 SQVTM and CDR2 ANQGSEA. The CDR3 sequence is 12 residues long.

The table lists this clonotype with many counts. The rearrangement uses TRBV18 and TRBJ1-5; 8 bases match TRBD1. Germline trimming cut 5 bases from V and 2 bases from J; bases unmatched to any gene: 5. Germline V gene sequence: CDR1 KGHSH, CDR2 LQKENI. This CDR3 comprises 15 residues. The CDR3 reads CASSGQDRGNQPQHF. The CDR3 bases are TGTGCCAGCTCAGGACAGGACAGGGGCAATCAGCCCCAGCATTTT.

The rearrangement uses TRBV12-5 and TRBJ2-7; D ambiguous. V lost 4 bases and J lost 0, with 13 bases in between. The CDR3 is 15 amino acids. Germline-derived CDR1 and CDR2 are LGHNT and FRNRAP. CDR3 sequence: CASGSPGRSSYEQYF. CDR3 DNA sequence: TGTGCTAGTGGTTCCCCCGGCCGGAGCTCCTACGAGCAGTACTTC. Variable domain in full (rest from reference TRBV12-5 and TRBJ2-7): DARVTQTPRHKVTEMGQEVTMRCQPILGHNTVFWYRQTMMQGLELLAYFRNRAPLDDSGMPKDRFSAEMPDATLATLKIQPSEPRDSAVYFCASGSPGRSSYEQYFGPGTRLTVT.

At least ten counts were recorded for this clonotype. The chain employs TRBV30 and TRBJ2-7; a possible D gene is TRBD2 (6 bases). The CDR3 runs 12 residues. The V and J ends lost 4 bases and 7 bases respectively, with 14 bases between them. Germline assignment: CDR1 GTSNPN and CDR2 SVGIG (reference sequence). CDR3: CAWTSAAREQYF. CDR3 DNA: TGTGCCTGGACTAGCGCAGCCAGAGAGCAGTACTTC.

The chain couples TRBV6-1 to TRBJ2-5; TRBD2 is a possible D gene (7 bases). Germline values: CDR1 MNHNS, CDR2 SASEGT. Trimming stripped 6 bases from V and 5 bases from J, with 19 bases between. The CDR3 extends over 15 amino acids. CDR3 in amino acids: CASRLHGGPVETQYF. CDR3 in DNA: TGTGCCAGCAGGCTTCACGGGGGGCCAGTGGAGACCCAGTACTTC.

This clonotype was seen more than once but under ten times. This chain connects TRBV29-1 to TRBJ2-3; D not certain. Germline V gene sequence: CDR1 SQVTM, CDR2 ANQGSEA. V lost 4 bases, J lost 3 bases, and 8 bases lay in between. This CDR3 spans 12 amino acids. In DNA, the CDR3 is TGCAGCGTTGGAGGACCAACAGATACGCAGTATTTT. Encoded protein: CSVGGPTDTQYF.

This clonotype was found many times. This chain joins TRBV5-1 and TRBJ2-2; no clear D gene. The V gene's germline CDR1 is SGHRS and CDR2 YFSETQ. Trimming removed 0 bases from V and 0 bases from J, with 6 bases in between. This CDR3 region has 15 residues. CDR3 bases: TGCGCCAGCAGCTTGGCCATCTCGAACACCGGGGAGCTGTTTTTT. This gives the protein CASSLAISNTGELFF.